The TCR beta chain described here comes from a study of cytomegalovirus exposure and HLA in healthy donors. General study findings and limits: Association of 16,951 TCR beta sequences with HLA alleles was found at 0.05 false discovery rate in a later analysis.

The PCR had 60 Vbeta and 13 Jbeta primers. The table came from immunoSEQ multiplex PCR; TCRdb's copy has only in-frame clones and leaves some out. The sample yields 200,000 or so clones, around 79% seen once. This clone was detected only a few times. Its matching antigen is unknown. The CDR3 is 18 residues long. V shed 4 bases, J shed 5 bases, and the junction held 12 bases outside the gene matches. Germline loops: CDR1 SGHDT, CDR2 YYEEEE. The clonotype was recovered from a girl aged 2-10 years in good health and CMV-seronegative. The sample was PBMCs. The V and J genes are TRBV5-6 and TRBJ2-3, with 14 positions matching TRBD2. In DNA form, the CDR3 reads TGTGCCAGCAGCCTGACTAGCGGGAGGGTAGGGCAGTTAGATACGCAGTATTTT. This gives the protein CASSLTSGRVGQLDTQYF.